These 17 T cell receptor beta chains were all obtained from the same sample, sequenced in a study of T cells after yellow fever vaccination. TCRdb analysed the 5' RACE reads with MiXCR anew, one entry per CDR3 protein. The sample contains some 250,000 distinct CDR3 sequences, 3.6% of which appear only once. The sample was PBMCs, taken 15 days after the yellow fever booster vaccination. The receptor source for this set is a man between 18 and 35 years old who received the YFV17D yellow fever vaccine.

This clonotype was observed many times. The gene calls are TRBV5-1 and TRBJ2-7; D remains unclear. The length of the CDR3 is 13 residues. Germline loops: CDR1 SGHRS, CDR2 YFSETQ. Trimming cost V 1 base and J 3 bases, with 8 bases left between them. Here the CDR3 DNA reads TGCGCCAGCAGCTTGACGAAAGGCTACGAGCAGTACTTC. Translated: CASSLTKGYEQYF.

This CDR3 reads CASSNRQETQYF. Written as DNA, the CDR3 is TGTGCCAGTAGTAACAGGCAAGAGACCCAGTACTTC. This chain links TRBV19 with TRBJ2-5; D may be TRBD1 (5 bases). The germline V gene has CDR1 LNHDA and CDR2 SQIVND (reference sequence). The CDR3 has 12 residues. V dropped 4 bases and J dropped 2 bases, with 5 bases sitting between them. The whole variable domain, filled in from reference TRBV19 and TRBJ2-5, reads DGGITQSPKYLFRKEGQNVTLSCEQNLNHDAMYWYRQDPGQGLRLIYYSQIVNDFQKGDIAEGYSVSREKKESFPLTVTSAQKNPTAFYLCASSNRQETQYFGPGTRLLVL.

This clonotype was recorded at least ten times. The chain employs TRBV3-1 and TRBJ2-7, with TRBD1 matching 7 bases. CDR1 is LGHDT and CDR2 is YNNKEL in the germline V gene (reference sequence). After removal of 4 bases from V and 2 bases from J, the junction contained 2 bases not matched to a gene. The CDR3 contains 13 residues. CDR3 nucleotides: TGTGCCAGCAGCCGTGGGACAGCCTACGAGCAGTACTTC. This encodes CASSRGTAYEQYF.

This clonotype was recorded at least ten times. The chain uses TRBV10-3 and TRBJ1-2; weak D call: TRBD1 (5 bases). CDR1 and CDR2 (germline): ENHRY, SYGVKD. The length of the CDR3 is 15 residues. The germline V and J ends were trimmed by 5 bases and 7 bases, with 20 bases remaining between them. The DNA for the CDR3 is TGTGCCATCAGTCTCTCCTTGGGGACGTGGGGTGGCTACACCTTC. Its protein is CAISLSLGTWGGYTF.

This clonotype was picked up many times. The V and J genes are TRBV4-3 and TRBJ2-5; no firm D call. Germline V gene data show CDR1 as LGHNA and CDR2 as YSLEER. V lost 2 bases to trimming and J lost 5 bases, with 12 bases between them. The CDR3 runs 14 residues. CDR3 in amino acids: CASSQSVGRETQYF. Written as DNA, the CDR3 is TGCGCCAGCAGCCAAAGCGTAGGAAGGGAGACCCAGTACTTC.

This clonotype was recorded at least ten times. CDR3 region: CASKSSQGRPEAFF. The CDR3 nucleotides read TGTGCCAGTAAATCCTCGCAGGGACGACCTGAAGCTTTCTTT. The gene calls are TRBV19 and TRBJ1-1; TRBD1 is a possible D gene (5 bases). CDR3 length: 14 amino acids. V gave up 7 bases and J gave up 6 bases, with 18 bases separating them. Germline CDR1 reads LNHDA; CDR2 reads SQIVND (reference sequence).

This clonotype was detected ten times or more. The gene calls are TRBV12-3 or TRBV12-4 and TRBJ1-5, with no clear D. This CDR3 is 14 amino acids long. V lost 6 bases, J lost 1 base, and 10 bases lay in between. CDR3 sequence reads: CASSWEESNQPQHF. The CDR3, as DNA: TGTGCCAGCAGCTGGGAGGAGAGCAATCAGCCCCAGCATTTT.

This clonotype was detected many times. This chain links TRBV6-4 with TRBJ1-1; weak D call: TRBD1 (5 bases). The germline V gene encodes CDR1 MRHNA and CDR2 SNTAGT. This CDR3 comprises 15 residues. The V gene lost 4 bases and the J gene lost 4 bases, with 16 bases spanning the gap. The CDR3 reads CASSAYKGSRTEAFF. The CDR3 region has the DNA TGTGCCAGCAGTGCATACAAGGGGTCGCGCACTGAAGCTTTCTTT.

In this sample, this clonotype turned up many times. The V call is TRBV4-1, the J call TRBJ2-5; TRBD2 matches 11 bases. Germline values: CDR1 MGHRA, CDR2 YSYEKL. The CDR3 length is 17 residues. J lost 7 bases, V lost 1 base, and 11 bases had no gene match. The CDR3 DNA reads TGCGCCAGCAGCCAAGGATGGACTAGCGGGCTCCGGGGGACCCAGTACTTC. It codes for CASSQGWTSGLRGTQYF.

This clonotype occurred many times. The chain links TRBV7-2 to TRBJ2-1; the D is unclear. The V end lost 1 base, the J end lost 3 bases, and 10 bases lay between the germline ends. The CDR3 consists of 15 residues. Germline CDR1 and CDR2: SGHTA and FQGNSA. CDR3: CASSLDRLGYNEQFF. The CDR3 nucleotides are TGTGCCAGCAGCTTAGACCGTCTCGGCTACAATGAGCAGTTCTTC.

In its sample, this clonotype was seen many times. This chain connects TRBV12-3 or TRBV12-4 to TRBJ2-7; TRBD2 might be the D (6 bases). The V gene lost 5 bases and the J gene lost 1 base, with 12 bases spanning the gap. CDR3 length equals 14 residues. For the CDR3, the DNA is TGTGCCAGCAGTCGGGGGTCGAGGTCCTACGAGCAGTACTTC. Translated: CASSRGSRSYEQYF.

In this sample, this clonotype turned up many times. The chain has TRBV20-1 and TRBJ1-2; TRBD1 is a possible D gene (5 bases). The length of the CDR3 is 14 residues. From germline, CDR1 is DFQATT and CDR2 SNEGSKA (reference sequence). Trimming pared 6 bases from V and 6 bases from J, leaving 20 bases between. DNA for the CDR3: TGCAGTGCCCCTCCGGGACCTGGAGCCCATGGCTACACCTTC. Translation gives CSAPPGPGAHGYTF.

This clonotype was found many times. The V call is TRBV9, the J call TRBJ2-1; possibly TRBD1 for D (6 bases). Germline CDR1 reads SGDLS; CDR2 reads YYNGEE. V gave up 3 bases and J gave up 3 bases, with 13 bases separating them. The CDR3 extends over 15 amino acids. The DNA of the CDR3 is TGTGCCAGCAGCGAGACAGGACGGGACTACAATGAGCAGTTCTTC. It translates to CASSETGRDYNEQFF.

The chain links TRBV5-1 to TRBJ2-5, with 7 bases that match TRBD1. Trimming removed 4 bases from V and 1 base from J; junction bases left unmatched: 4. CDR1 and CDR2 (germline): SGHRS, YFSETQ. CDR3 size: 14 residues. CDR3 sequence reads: CASSQRQGQETQYF. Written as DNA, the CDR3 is TGCGCCAGCAGCCAACGACAGGGCCAAGAGACCCAGTACTTC.

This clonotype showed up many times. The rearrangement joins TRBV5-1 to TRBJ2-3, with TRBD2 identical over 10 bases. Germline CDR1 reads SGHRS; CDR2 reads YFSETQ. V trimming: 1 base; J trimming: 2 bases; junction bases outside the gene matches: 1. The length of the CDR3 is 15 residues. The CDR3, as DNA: TGCGCCAGCAGCTTGACTAGCGGGGACACAGATACGCAGTATTTT. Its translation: CASSLTSGDTDTQYF.

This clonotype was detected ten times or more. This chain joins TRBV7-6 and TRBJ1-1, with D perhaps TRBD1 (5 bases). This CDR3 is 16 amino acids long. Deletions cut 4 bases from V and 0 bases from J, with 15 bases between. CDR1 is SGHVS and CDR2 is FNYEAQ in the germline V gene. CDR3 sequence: CASSSMGQDMNTEAFF. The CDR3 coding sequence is TGTGCCAGCAGCTCCATGGGCCAGGACATGAACACTGAAGCTTTCTTT.

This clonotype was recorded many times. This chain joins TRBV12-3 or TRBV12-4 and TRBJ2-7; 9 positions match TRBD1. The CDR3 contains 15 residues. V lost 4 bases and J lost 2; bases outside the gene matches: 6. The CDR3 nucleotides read TGTGCCAGCAGTTCTGGGACAGGGTTAACCTACGAGCAGTACTTC. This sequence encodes CASSSGTGLTYEQYF.